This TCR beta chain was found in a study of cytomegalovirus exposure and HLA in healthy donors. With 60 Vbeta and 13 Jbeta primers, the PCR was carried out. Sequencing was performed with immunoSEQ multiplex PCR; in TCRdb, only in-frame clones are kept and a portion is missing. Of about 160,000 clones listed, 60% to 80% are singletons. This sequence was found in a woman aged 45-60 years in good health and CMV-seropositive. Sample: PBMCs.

This chain's CDR3 is CASSQDGTDYGYTF. DNA for the CDR3: TGCGCCAGCAGCCAAGATGGTACAGACTATGGCTACACCTTC. V gene TRBV4-1 combines with J gene TRBJ1-2; no clear D gene. Germline loops: CDR1 MGHRA, CDR2 YSYEKL. The CDR3 spans 14 residues. Deletions cut 0 bases from V and 3 bases from J, with 8 bases between.